This T cell receptor beta chain derives from a study of cytomegalovirus exposure and HLA in healthy donors. Study results and limitations: In vitro, a few CMV-associated chains proved specific for CMV antigens.

The study ran its PCR with 60 Vbeta and 13 Jbeta primers. TCRdb's copy holds only in-frame clones and misses some; the assay was immunoSEQ multiplex PCR. Its listing shows roughly 76,000 clones. As for this clone: Its antigen is not known.

V was pared by 2 bases and J by 7 bases, with 8 bases of the junction left unmatched. The germline CDR1 and CDR2 sequences are GTSNPN and SVGIG (reference sequence). This CDR3 spans 15 amino acids. V gene TRBV30 combines with J gene TRBJ1-2; 12 bases fit TRBD1. This TCR was sampled from a female donor in good health and CMV-seropositive. Sequenced material: PBMCs. CDR3 residues: CAWSSPGQGAGGYTF. The CDR3 region has the DNA TGTGCCTGGAGTTCCCCGGGACAGGGGGCAGGTGGCTACACCTTC. Full variable domain (rest looked up from reference TRBV30 and TRBJ1-2): SQTIHQWPATLVQPVGSPLSLECTVEGTSNPNLYWYRQAAGRGLQLLFYSVGIGQISSEVPQNLSASRPQDRQFILSSKKLLLSDSGFYLCAWSSPGQGAGGYTFGSGTRLTVV.